Listed below are T cell receptor beta chains from one sample, sequenced in a study of blood T cell repertoires in COVID-19. TCRdb's table, derived via immunoSEQ multiplex PCR, lists solely in-frame clones and lacks some. The repertoire holds around 340,000 clones, approximately 86% seen once, with about 7.6% in the top ten. Sequenced: peripheral blood. The receptors stem from a woman in her sixties or seventies with COVID-19, enrolled during active disease. Both conserved end residues are part of each CDR3. A D gene is named only where the DNA matches it firmly. Only part of the rows carry a size: once, few, many, or a class if the clone is expanded.

clone_size cdr3_length j_call d_call v_call cdr3_aa cdr3_nt
- 15 TRBJ2-7 TRBD1 TRBV5-1 CASSLHPEGAREQYF TGCGCCAGCAGCTTGCACCCCGAGGGGGCGCGCGAGCAGTACTTC
- 14 TRBJ1-2 TRBD1 TRBV4-2 CASSQGDRGPGYTF TGTGCCAGCAGCCAAGGGGACAGGGGGCCGGGCTACACCTTC
- 19 TRBJ2-2 - TRBV29-1 CSVEGLEGVNGPMGGELFF TGCAGCGTTGAAGGTCTTGAAGGGGTTAACGGTCCGATGGGCGGGGAGCTGTTTTTT
- 17 TRBJ2-2 TRBD1 TRBV11-2 CASSLLRDRVISGELFF TGTGCCAGCAGCTTACTCCGGGACAGGGTTATATCCGGGGAGCTGTTTTTT
- 13 TRBJ1-2 TRBD1 TRBV5-1 CASSPGQNYGYTF TGCGCCAGCAGCCCGGGACAGAACTATGGCTACACCTTC
- 13 TRBJ1-2 - TRBV5-5 CASSSGGLYGYTF TGTGCCAGCAGCTCCGGGGGTCTCTATGGCTACACCTTC
- 13 TRBJ1-2 - TRBV12-3/TRBV12-4 CASSLTSNYGYTF TGTGCCAGCAGTTTAACTTCGAACTATGGCTACACCTTC
- 17 TRBJ2-5 TRBD2 TRBV6-2/TRBV6-3 CASSYRTSGGSEKTQYF TGTGCCAGCAGTTACCGGACTAGCGGGGGTTCGGAGAAGACCCAGTACTTC
- 14 TRBJ2-3 - TRBV5-6 CASSLERDTDTQYF TGTGCCAGCAGCTTAGAACGGGACACAGATACGCAGTATTTT
- 15 TRBJ2-5 TRBD2 TRBV5-4 CASSLKAGAQETQYF TGTGCCAGCAGCTTGAAAGCGGGGGCCCAAGAGACCCAGTACTTC
- 13 TRBJ2-7 - TRBV19 CASNRDSSYEQYF TGTGCCAGTAACCGGGACTCCTCCTACGAGCAGTACTTC
- 14 TRBJ2-1 TRBD2 TRBV6-5 CASSWGSGGDEQFF TGTGCCAGCAGTTGGGGCAGCGGGGGGGATGAGCAGTTCTTC
- 12 TRBJ2-3 TRBD2 TRBV5-5 CASRPSGGASYF TGTGCCAGCAGACCCAGCGGGGGGGCCTCGTATTTT
- 13 TRBJ1-2 TRBD1 TRBV5-1 CASSVTQGQEFTF TGCGCCAGCAGCGTGACCCAAGGACAGGAATTCACCTTC
- 14 TRBJ2-1 - TRBV5-4 CASSTTVADNEQFF TGTGCCAGCAGCACTACCGTAGCGGACAATGAGCAGTTCTTC
- 15 TRBJ1-4 - TRBV28 CASSTAGEGNEKLFF TGTGCCAGCAGCACAGCAGGGGAGGGTAATGAAAAACTGTTTTTT
- 14 TRBJ1-6 - TRBV5-6 CASSFRTGNSPLHF TGTGCCAGCAGCTTTCGTACAGGGAATTCACCCCTCCACTTT
- 13 TRBJ1-1 - TRBV9 CASSVTGGTEAFF TGTGCCAGCAGCGTCACGGGAGGCACTGAAGCTTTCTTT
few 14 TRBJ1-2 - TRBV4-1 CASSQGSGMFGYTF TGCGCCAGCAGCCAAGGGTCAGGGATGTTTGGCTACACCTTC
- 15 TRBJ2-7 - TRBV7-2 CASSYQTGSPYEQYF TGTGCCAGCAGCTACCAGACAGGCAGTCCCTACGAGCAGTACTTC
- 18 TRBJ2-5 TRBD2 TRBV27 CASSNKGLAGATGETQYF TGTGCCAGCAGCAATAAGGGACTAGCGGGGGCGACTGGGGAGACCCAGTACTTC
- 15 TRBJ1-6 - TRBV6-5 CASSRSGEGNSPLHF TGTGCCAGCAGTAGATCAGGGGAAGGTAATTCACCCCTCCACTTT
- 14 TRBJ2-7 - TRBV5-6 CASTPGTFFYEQYF TGTGCCAGCACCCCCGGGACTTTCTTCTACGAGCAGTACTTC
- 15 TRBJ2-2 - TRBV9 CASSVAGGFTGELFF TGTGCCAGCAGCGTAGCGGGCGGGTTCACCGGGGAGCTGTTTTTT
- 14 TRBJ2-5 TRBD1 TRBV4-1 CASSQGDRDGAQYF TGCGCCAGCAGCCAAGGAGACAGGGATGGGGCCCAGTACTTC
- 14 TRBJ1-6 - TRBV6-2/TRBV6-3 CASSPTLINSPLHF TGTGCCAGCAGTCCGACACTTATCAATTCACCCCTCCACTTT
once 14 TRBJ2-5 - TRBV6-1 CASSEGGEQETQYF TGTGCCAGCAGTGAAGGGGGAGAACAAGAGACCCAGTACTTC
- 13 TRBJ1-2 - TRBV6-5 CASTNAGSNGYTF TGTGCCAGCACCAACGCAGGATCTAACGGCTACACCTTC
- 13 TRBJ2-2 TRBD1 TRBV30 CAWRDRGFGELFF TGTGCCTGGAGGGACAGGGGGTTCGGGGAGCTGTTTTTT
few 15 TRBJ2-7 - TRBV9 CASSPRTGWTYEQYF TGTGCCAGCAGCCCTCGGACGGGGTGGACCTACGAGCAGTACTTC
- 15 TRBJ1-6 - TRBV4-1 CASSQEDTYHSPLHF TGCGCCAGCAGCCAAGAGGACACCTACCATTCACCCCTCCACTTT
- 17 TRBJ1-1 TRBD1 TRBV5-1 CASSSTGGLLGNTEAFF TGCGCCAGCAGCTCGACAGGGGGCCTACTAGGGAACACTGAAGCTTTCTTT
- 14 TRBJ2-6 - TRBV24-1 CAAGRGSGANVLTF TGTGCCGCCGGACGGGGCTCTGGGGCCAACGTCCTGACTTTC
- 16 TRBJ2-2 - TRBV11-1 CASSLGSGGIAGELFF TGTGCCAGCAGCTTAGGGTCAGGGGGGATCGCCGGGGAGCTGTTTTTT
- 14 TRBJ2-7 - TRBV14 CASSPGAVRYEQYF TGTGCCAGCAGTCCAGGGGCCGTTCGCTACGAGCAGTACTTC
- 13 TRBJ2-1 - TRBV5-4 CASSTSSYNEQFF TGTGCCAGCAGCACGAGCTCCTACAATGAGCAGTTCTTC
- 18 TRBJ1-1 - TRBV7-8 CASSLAWSGEVMNTEAFF TGTGCCAGCAGCTTAGCTTGGTCCGGGGAGGTTATGAACACTGAAGCTTTCTTT
- 12 TRBJ1-1 - TRBV5-4 CASSLSDTEAFF TGTGCCAGCAGCTTGTCGGACACTGAAGCTTTCTTT
- 16 TRBJ1-2 TRBD1 TRBV13 CASRPSGTGVEYGYTF TGTGCCAGCAGACCCTCCGGGACAGGGGTCGAATATGGCTACACCTTC
- 15 TRBJ2-2 TRBD2 TRBV3-1/TRBV3-2 CASRRGTSGVGELFF TGTGCCAGCAGACGAGGGACTAGCGGGGTCGGGGAGCTGTTTTTT
few 16 TRBJ2-2 - TRBV28 CASSLEGRGNTGELFF TGTGCCAGCAGTTTGGAGGGACGGGGGAACACCGGGGAGCTGTTTTTT
- 12 TRBJ2-1 - TRBV15 CATSHQGLEQFF TGTGCCACCAGCCATCAGGGGCTTGAGCAGTTCTTC
- 17 TRBJ1-2 TRBD1 TRBV9 CASSSNRGQEPKDGYTF TGTGCCAGCAGCTCTAACCGGGGACAGGAACCTAAGGATGGCTACACCTTC
- 15 TRBJ2-1 TRBD2 TRBV6-4 CASSDGAGGRNEQFF TGTGCCAGCAGTGACGGAGCGGGGGGGCGCAATGAGCAGTTCTTC
- 16 TRBJ1-2 TRBD1 TRBV25-1 CASSLSGTGVDYGYTF TGTGCCAGCAGTCTCTCCGGGACAGGGGTTGACTATGGCTACACCTTC
- 17 TRBJ1-5 - TRBV19 CASRNAGGKGDNQPQHF TGTGCCAGTCGAAACGCGGGGGGGAAGGGTGACAATCAGCCCCAGCATTTT
- 15 TRBJ1-1 - TRBV5-5 CASSSIPTENTEAFF TGTGCCAGCAGCTCAATACCTACAGAGAACACTGAAGCTTTCTTT
few 15 TRBJ1-3 - TRBV7-2 CASSLGDWSGNTIYF TGTGCCAGCAGCTTAGGGGACTGGTCTGGAAACACCATATATTTT
- 15 TRBJ2-5 - TRBV4-1 CASSTPGKEEETQYF TGCGCCAGCAGCACACCGGGGAAGGAAGAAGAGACCCAGTACTTC
- 14 TRBJ1-5 - TRBV6-5 CASSYGRGSQPQHF TGTGCCAGCAGTTACGGCAGAGGCAGCCAGCCCCAGCATTTT
- 15 TRBJ2-3 - TRBV5-1 CASSFSVGGTDTQYF TGCGCCAGCAGCTTTTCGGTCGGAGGCACAGATACGCAGTATTTT
- 16 TRBJ2-3 TRBD2 TRBV5-1 CASSHTARGSTDTQYF TGCGCCAGCAGCCATACGGCGCGGGGGAGCACAGATACGCAGTATTTT
- 12 TRBJ2-3 - TRBV9 CASSVALDTQYF TGTGCCAGCAGCGTAGCTTTGGATACGCAGTATTTT
- 13 TRBJ1-6 TRBD1 TRBV3-1/TRBV3-2 CASLDREGSPLHF TGTGCCAGCCTCGACAGGGAAGGATCACCCCTCCACTTT
- 13 TRBJ1-6 TRBD1 TRBV6-5 CASSTRGQLPLHF TGTGCCAGCAGTACCCGGGGACAGCTTCCTCTCCACTTT
many 18 TRBJ1-6 - TRBV11-3 CASSLDQGGSSYNSPLHF TGTGCCAGCAGCTTAGATCAAGGGGGAAGCTCCTATAATTCACCCCTCCACTTT